This note documents a single T cell receptor beta chain sequence. Its antigen remains unidentified. Base-call qualities are not available, and no considerably larger clone is one nucleotide away. The data belong to a study of cytomegalovirus exposure and HLA in healthy donors (dated by TCRdb to 2016 to 2017). Concerning the study at large: An earlier analysis of about 560 of the donors reported around 280 Gb of sequence data and 117 million unique TCR beta sequences obtained from about 170 million T cells. In addition to the first cohort of 650 to 800 subjects, a separate validation cohort of 100 to 150 different subjects was used. Roughly five DR-DQ haplotypes were handled as single units for association and clustering, since linkage in the cohort was strong. Every repertoire in the discovery cohort had been generated on one and the same sequencing platform. The study used immunosequencing to profile the T cell repertoires of 670 or so subjects and linked those repertoires to cytomegalovirus serostatus. The study aimed to test whether signatures of past pathogen exposure could be identified by cataloging public T cell receptors. To decide whether each TCR beta V gene segment behaved as functional or pseudogenic, an earlier analysis of some 600 of the donors relied on high-throughput TCR beta sequencing. Donor age, sex, ethnicity and CMV serostatus were compiled together with the repertoire data. The later analysis used no new phenotypic data to find candidate immune exposures, relying instead on TCR beta sequences and their occurrence across donors. To predict cytomegalovirus infection status, the study brought together high-throughput TCR immunosequencing, statistical association of individual TCRs with disease status, and machine learning. Across 300 to 400 genotyped donors of the cohort, an average of approximately 240,000 unique TCR beta nucleotide sequences per donor were sequenced, and roughly 20% of those sequences were non-productive. Genome-wide SNP genotypes for about 55% of the 666 donors were used in a later genetic analysis, which treated that subset as a discovery cohort. Among the roughly 390 genotyped donors, around 81% belonged to the genetic ancestry cluster associated with self-reported Caucasian donors. Class I and class II HLA loci were covered by the typing at four-digit resolution. An early release covering about 600 HLA-typed donors comprised about 300 gigabases of sequencing data and around 86 million unique TCR sequences. Typing coverage differed by locus: A, B, C, DRB1 and DQB1 were typed in about 629-640 donors, DQA1 in about 510, DPA1 in some 600, and DPB1 in just under 490. To study patterns of TCR occurrence, a later analysis re-analyzed previously published TCR beta repertoires from hundreds of donors and added high-resolution HLA genotyping. The full study reports these points: According to a later analysis, TCR association rates differed among HLA loci, with DRB1 alleles showing the most associated TCRs and HLA-C alleles showing the fewest. V-gene and J-gene trimming of TCR beta chains was associated with a missense DCLRE1C variant in a later genetic analysis, and the association was replicated in an independent cohort. Compared with equally common non-associated chains, HLA-associated TCR beta chains in a later analysis were more clonally expanded and had lower generation probabilities. In a later analysis, 15,000 to 20,000 TCR beta sequences were associated with specific HLA alleles at a false discovery rate of 0.05. The classifier was reported to diagnose cytomegalovirus status with high specificity and sensitivity in both the original and validation cohorts. When HLA alleles, especially DR and DQ, strongly co-occurred, attributing TCR associations to individual alleles was difficult. In this cohort, only TCR beta chains were sequenced, and detectable features were limited by the absence of alpha or paired-chain data. Because some donors lacked HLA typing at each locus, the association tests relied only on the typed subset. A total of around 150 TCR beta chains were listed by the study as associated with cytomegalovirus. Three of the identified cytomegalovirus-associated TCR beta chains were confirmed in vitro to be specific for cytomegalovirus antigens. Across donors, most TCR sequences were observed very rarely, whereas some public TCRs were present in many individuals. The 87-base-pair reads could not distinguish some IMGT-functional V segments, including TRBV6-2 and TRBV6-3, so those segments were excluded. According to a later analysis, parvovirus B19, influenza, CMV and Epstein-Barr virus appeared linked to several top co-occurrence clusters. According to a later analysis, most CMV-associated TCR beta chains appeared to be HLA-restricted, and the HLA associations seemed to be driven largely by CMV exposure. For the cohort, immune exposure information was limited to CMV serostatus. A later genetic analysis reported fewer N-insertions in productive TCRs among donors in an Asian-associated ancestry cluster than the approximately 670-donor mean. In an earlier analysis of approximately 590 of the donors, most TCR beta V segments appeared in productive rearrangements about 87% or about 30% of the time, broadly matching IMGT annotations. A cluster of highly shared sequence variants was judged likely to be a technical artifact of the sequencing pipeline. A further reported finding was that TCR beta sequences accurately predicted the HLA-A and HLA-B alleles for most subjects in the first cohort. Sequencing depth was assumed to be roughly uniform across donors in the presence/absence analyses, though that assumption may not hold. Correlated functional status among segregating V segments might be attributable to linkage disequilibrium, but an unknown experimental factor could not be ruled out. The authors suggested that the approach could potentially be generalized to other disease states and immunological phenotypes. About 17 rarely observed V segments, including chromosome 9 orphons, were excluded from the earlier analysis of some 590 of the donors because counts were too low.

In total, roughly 710 healthy bone marrow donors made up the cohort. Cohort members were all nominally healthy when sampled, although unrecorded immune exposures were likely present. The donor tested CMV seronegative, placing the donor among the 350 or so seronegative members of the cohort. Every donor gave a peripheral blood sample, and the peripheral blood mononuclear cells from that sample were used for TCR beta sequencing. The Qiagen DNeasy Blood Extraction Kit was used to extract genomic DNA from the blood cell samples. Compared with germline, V lacks 6 bases and J lacks 5 bases; bases without a gene match: 3. The germline V gene gives CDR1 as LGHNA and CDR2 as YNFKEQ. Including cysteine and phenylalanine, the CDR3 has 15 amino acids. Only the CDR3 DNA is retained, 45 bases long and in frame from the first base. The library was obtained by the immunoSEQ multiplex PCR assay. For the multiplex PCR, a mixture combining 60 forward primers for TCR Vbeta segments and 13 reverse primers for TCR Jbeta segments was used. The CDR3 region of rearranged TCR beta genes was amplified from genomic DNA by a multiplex PCR assay. The Illumina HiSeq System was used to sequence the amplified TCR beta libraries as 87-base-pair reads. In the paper's pipeline: Across the 670 or so repertoires, a later analysis counted 75 million to 90 million unique TCR beta chains, around 11 million of which were shared by at least two donors. A nearest-neighbor algorithm error-corrected the raw reads and collapsed the reads into unique sequences, merging closely related sequences to remove PCR and sequencing errors. To assign V, D and J gene segments, CDR3 sequences were aligned to IMGT reference sequences. For a sequence to be retained, a match of at least six nucleotides to both a V gene segment and a J gene segment was required. A rearrangement was called productive if the CDR3 had no stop codons and remained in frame with V and J, and every other rearrangement was called non-productive. CDR3 was defined according to IMGT convention as the region running from the second conserved V-encoded cysteine to the conserved J-encoded phenylalanine. The earlier analysis of some 550 of the donors excluded any sequence lacking an unambiguous match to a single V gene segment. In an earlier analysis of more than 500 of the donors, a V segment was called functional when productive rearrangements were above 56.7%, and segregating when the standard deviation between donors exceeded 5%. A statistical classification framework was built for diagnosing cytomegalovirus status from the catalog of TCR beta chain sequences. A later analysis assigned V and J genes by comparing TCR nucleotide sequences with IMGT/GENE-DB human TR gene sequences. In a later analysis, CDR3 sequences and most-parsimonious VDJ recombination scenarios were assigned using the TCRdist pipeline. In a later analysis, each TCR beta chain was defined by its CDR3 amino acid sequence together with its V-gene family, and reads lacking a unique V-gene family were excluded. A later analysis removed several hundred highly shared, low-generation-probability nucleotide sequences to deal with suspected cross-contamination and a sequencing artifact. In a later analysis, a clonal expansion index was calculated for each public chain from normalized within-repertoire ranks of inferred template counts. A later analysis computed generation probabilities with a VDJ recombination model fitted to out-of-frame rearrangements, and checked the results against IGoR. Hypergeometric tests were used in a later analysis to score TCR-TCR, TCR-HLA and TCR-CMV co-occurrence, with a repertoire-size bias correction applied to the TCR pairs. A later analysis estimated false discovery rates by permuting HLA or CMV assignments 20 times. In a later analysis, co-occurring TCRs were grouped using DBSCAN, with TCRdist sequence similarity added in when clustering inside HLA-allele-positive subsets. Repertoires with fewer than 30,000 or more than 120,000 public chains were left out of co-occurrence clustering, as were five repertoires with anomalous nucleotide sharing. Held by TCRdb, this immuneACCESS table contains in-frame sequences only and omits some clones. Under half of the omission traces to an unresolved V gene where checked; the cause of the rest is unknown. From that table come the V and J calls and clone size; the DNA was used to work out D and trimming. The sample table shows some 120,000 clones, and 80% are seen once. 2.5% to 3.5% of the sample rests with the top ten.

The sequenced sample consisted of PBMCs. The chain is assembled from TRBV4-2 and TRBJ2-2; TRBD2 fits 13 bases in the junction. This clonotype originated in a male donor in good health and CMV-seronegative. The sequenced DNA is TGTGCCAGCAGGCGGACTAGCGGGAGTACCGGGGAGCTGTTTTTT. It specifies CASRRTSGSTGELFF.